This TCR beta chain was recovered during a study of a mutant IDH1 vaccine in newly diagnosed glioma. Study at large: Pretreatment consisted of radiotherapy, temozolomide, or both, with most receiving both.

Profiling relied on immunoSEQ multiplex PCR, and the TCRdb table lists in-frame clones only, not all of them. The sample gives approximately 54,000 clones, 80% to 90% of which show up once; approximately 20% is in the top ten. Whole-study findings and limits: Immune responses induced by the vaccine were seen in roughly 93% of patients, spanning multiple MHC alleles. Pseudoprogression appeared unlinked to shifts in leading peripheral T cell clonotypes.

CDR3 length: 16 residues. Germline CDR1 is LGHNA and CDR2 is YNFKEQ. Trimming removed 0 bases from V and 4 bases from J, with 13 bases in between. Points on this clone: Its specificity is not known.

Time point indicated: baseline, week 1 (first vaccination visit). The sample's treatment: pre-vaccination baseline after standard-of-care therapy. Material: PBMCs, obtained from a glioma patient treated with radiotherapy, temozolomide or both. The sequence was obtained from a man younger than 35 with glioma. V is TRBV4-2 and J is TRBJ2-1; TRBD1 might be the D (7 bases). CDR3 loop: CASSQEGGTVYNEQFF. CDR3 sequence (DNA): TGTGCCAGCAGCCAAGAAGGGGGGACAGTGTACAATGAGCAGTTCTTC.